A single sample gave rise to the 22 T cell receptor beta chains below, sequenced in a study of blood T cell repertoires in COVID-19. Here immunoSEQ multiplex PCR was the method, and the copy in TCRdb shows in-frame clones only, minus some. The data contain approximately 110,000 clones, roughly 88% of them seen just once; the ten biggest clones take up roughly 4.9%. The specimen sequenced was peripheral blood. These receptor sequences come from a human donor in a cohort sampled during active COVID-19.

This clone was seen only once. The rearrangement joins TRBV7-2 to TRBJ1-2, with D possibly being TRBD1 (5 bases). Deletions cut 4 bases from V and 8 bases from J, with 17 bases between. The CDR3 contains 14 residues. Germline CDR1 and CDR2: SGHTA and FQGNSA. For the CDR3, the DNA is TGTGCCAGCAGCTCGGGTGCGGGGGTTGGAGGCTACACCTTC. Translating gives CASSSGAGVGGYTF. The full variable domain, with the rest looked up from reference TRBV7-2 and TRBJ1-2, is GAGVSQSPSNKVTEKGKDVELRCDPISGHTALYWYRQSLGQGLEFLIYFQGNSAPDKSGLPSDRFSAERTGGSVSTLTIQRTQQEDSAVYLCASSSGAGVGGYTFGSGTRLTVV.

The chain combines TRBV29-1 with TRBJ1-1; D remains unclear. CDR1 is SQVTM, CDR2 ANQGSEA, per germline. CDR3 length: 13 residues. V dropped 4 bases and J dropped 0 bases, with 9 bases sitting between them. The CDR3 loop is CSVARLMNTEAFF. The CDR3 DNA sequence: TGCAGCGTTGCCCGACTGATGAACACTGAAGCTTTCTTT. The full variable domain, completed using reference TRBV29-1 and TRBJ1-1, is SAVISQKPSRDICQRGTSLTIQCQVDSQVTMMFWYRQQPGQSLTLIATANQGSEATYESGFVIDKFPISRPNLTFSTLTVSNMSPEDSSIYLCSVARLMNTEAFFGQGTRLTVV.

V is TRBV5-1 and J is TRBJ2-3; D perhaps matches TRBD1 (5 bases). The V gene's germline CDR1 is SGHRS and CDR2 YFSETQ. This CDR3 region has 18 residues. V lost 3 bases to trimming and J lost 4 bases, with 24 bases between them. The CDR3 sequence is CASSYLNPQRGGSDTQYF. The CDR3 DNA is TGCGCCAGCAGCTACCTAAATCCCCAAAGGGGCGGATCAGATACGCAGTATTTT. Full variable domain (rest looked up from reference TRBV5-1 and TRBJ2-3): KAGVTQTPRYLIKTRGQQVTLSCSPISGHRSVSWYQQTPGQGLQFLFEYFSETQRNKGNFPGRFSGRQFSNSRSEMNVSTLELGDSALYLCASSYLNPQRGGSDTQYFGPGTRLTVL.

V usage is TRBV6-4 and J usage is TRBJ2-3; D may be TRBD1 (6 bases). CDR1 and CDR2 from the germline V gene are MRHNA and SNTAGT. This CDR3 spans 14 amino acids. The ends were cut back, 4 bases at V and 2 bases at J, with 10 bases in the middle. CDR3 DNA: TGTGCCAGCAGTGTGACAGGTAACACAGATACGCAGTATTTT. Encoded protein: CASSVTGNTDTQYF.

The rearrangement links TRBV12-5 to TRBJ2-5; D perhaps matches TRBD2 (7 bases). Per germline, CDR1 LGHNT and CDR2 FRNRAP. Trimming left V 7 bases short and J 3 bases short, with 12 bases between. The CDR3 is 13 residues long. CDR3 nucleotides: TGTGCTAGTGTCCTAGGGGGGGAAGAGACCCAGTACTTC. Translation gives CASVLGGEETQYF.

The V call is TRBV19, the J call TRBJ2-7; TRBD2 matches 7 bases. Germline V gene sequence: CDR1 LNHDA, CDR2 SQIVND (reference sequence). V trimming: 6 bases; J trimming: 6 bases; junction bases outside the gene matches: 11. The CDR3 is made up of 14 amino acids. The CDR3 DNA reads TGTGCCAGTAGATCTAGCGGCCTATCGGTCGAGCAGTACTTC. Translation: CASRSSGLSVEQYF.

V gene TRBV29-1 combines with J gene TRBJ2-2, with 8 bases aligning to TRBD2. Germline V gene lookup returns CDR1 SQVTM and CDR2 ANQGSEA. CDR3 length equals 16 residues. The CDR3 coding sequence is TGCAGTGCACGGGAGGGACGTGTGGCGAACACCGGGGAGCTGTTTTTT. It yields the protein CSAREGRVANTGELFF.

The chain employs TRBV5-1 and TRBJ1-3; D uncertain. Trimming left V 6 bases short and J 3 bases short, with 13 bases between. The length of the CDR3 is 14 residues. Germline loops: CDR1 SGHRS, CDR2 YFSETQ. The CDR3 is CASKPTASGNTIYF. The CDR3 DNA reads TGCGCCAGCAAACCAACAGCAAGTGGAAACACCATATATTTT.

This rearrangement joins TRBV6-1 to TRBJ2-3; the D is unclear. Looked up from germline, CDR1 is MNHNS and CDR2 is SASEGT. The CDR3 length is 14 residues. V shed 2 bases and J shed 1 base, with 7 bases lying between them. This CDR3 reads CASSEFPGTDTQYF. The CDR3 region has the DNA TGTGCCAGCAGTGAATTTCCGGGCACAGATACGCAGTATTTT.

This sequence joins TRBV19 and TRBJ2-7; D is uncertain. V was cut by 0 bases and J by 7 bases, with 7 bases left in between. The CDR3 runs to 12 residues. Germline values: CDR1 LNHDA, CDR2 SQIVND (reference sequence). The CDR3 protein is CASSIENGEQYF. CDR3 sequence (DNA): TGTGCCAGTAGTATAGAGAACGGTGAGCAGTACTTC.

The chain employs TRBV18 and TRBJ2-5; 13 bases are shared with TRBD2. CDR1 and CDR2 from the germline V gene are KGHSH and LQKENI. This CDR3 has 18 amino acids. V trimming: 5 bases; J trimming: 1 base; junction bases outside the gene matches: 10. The CDR3 loop is CASSSEPGLAGLQETQYF. Written as DNA, the CDR3 is TGTGCCAGCTCATCGGAACCGGGACTAGCGGGGCTCCAAGAGACCCAGTACTTC.

The chain is built from TRBV18 and TRBJ2-7; D may be TRBD2 (5 bases). The V and J ends lost 3 bases and 7 bases respectively, with 10 bases between them. This CDR3 has 12 amino acids. Germline CDR1 KGHSH, CDR2 LQKENI. The DNA for the CDR3 is TGTGCCAGCTCACCCCGGGGAGAAGAGCAGTACTTC. The encoded protein is CASSPRGEEQYF.

CDR3 residues: CASSLERPSSLTGANVLTF. The CDR3 nucleotides are TGTGCCAGCAGCTTAGAACGTCCTAGCTCCCTAACCGGGGCCAACGTCCTGACTTTC. This chain connects TRBV7-2 to TRBJ2-6, with a tentative D call TRBD2 (5 bases). Germline assignment: CDR1 SGHTA and CDR2 FQGNSA. The CDR3 is 19 amino acids. Trimming took off 1 base at V and 4 bases at J, with 20 bases between the two ends.

V gene TRBV5-4 combines with J gene TRBJ2-6; D is undetermined. Germline V gives CDR1 SGHNT, CDR2 YYREEE (reference sequence). Trimming took off 3 bases at V and 1 base at J, with 8 bases between the two ends. This CDR3 spans 15 amino acids. CDR3: CASSYRESGANVLTF. As DNA, the CDR3 is TGTGCCAGCAGCTACAGAGAGTCTGGGGCCAACGTCCTGACTTTC.

The chain is built from TRBV3-1 (or the pseudogene TRBV3-2) and TRBJ2-7; TRBD1 aligns across 10 bases. CDR1 and CDR2 from the germline V gene are LGHDT and YNNKEL (reference sequence). After removal of 5 bases from V and 5 bases from J, the junction contained 6 bases not matched to a gene. The CDR3 has 14 residues. The CDR3: CASSARDRGDEQYF. DNA of the CDR3: TGTGCCAGCAGCGCCCGGGACAGGGGCGACGAGCAGTACTTC.

The chain recombines TRBV7-2 with TRBJ2-1, with D perhaps TRBD2 (5 bases). In germline, CDR1 is SGHTA, CDR2 FQGNSA. This CDR3 has 13 residues. V lost 4 bases to trimming and J lost 4 bases, with 8 bases between them. CDR3 amino acids: CASSSRLYNEQFF. CDR3 sequence (DNA): TGTGCCAGCAGCTCGCGACTATACAATGAGCAGTTCTTC.

The chain has TRBV28 and TRBJ2-7; unclear D gene. Trimming removed 6 bases from V and 2 bases from J, with 11 bases in between. The V gene's germline CDR1 is MDHEN and CDR2 SYDVKM. The CDR3 runs to 13 residues. The CDR3 DNA sequence: TGTGCCAGCAGCGACGCGGTCCCCTACGAGCAGTACTTC. Translating gives CASSDAVPYEQYF.

V is TRBV19 and J is TRBJ2-1; TRBD2 aligns across 9 bases. The CDR3 loop spans 16 amino acids. Germline CDR1 and CDR2: LNHDA and SQIVND (reference sequence). V dropped 3 bases and J dropped 3; count of bases not matched to a gene: 6. The CDR3: CASSIAVTSGYNEQFF. The CDR3 DNA is TGTGCCAGTAGTATCGCCGTGACTAGCGGCTACAATGAGCAGTTCTTC. Complete variable domain (other parts from reference TRBV19 and TRBJ2-1): DGGITQSPKYLFRKEGQNVTLSCEQNLNHDAMYWYRQDPGQGLRLIYYSQIVNDFQKGDIAEGYSVSREKKESFPLTVTSAQKNPTAFYLCASSIAVTSGYNEQFFGPGTRLTVL.

V and J are TRBV6-5 and TRBJ2-1, with D perhaps TRBD2 (6 bases). Germline V lookup: CDR1 MNHEY, CDR2 SVGAGI. V was cut by 6 bases and J by 6 bases, with 12 bases left in between. The CDR3 is 13 amino acids. The CDR3 protein is CASRFGGVNEQFF. The CDR3 DNA reads TGTGCCAGCAGATTCGGAGGGGTCAATGAGCAGTTCTTC.

The chain joins TRBV11-2 to TRBJ1-4; D unresolved. Per germline, CDR1 SGHAT and CDR2 FQNNGV. V was cut by 5 bases and J by 0 bases, with 10 bases left in between. The CDR3 sequence is 15 residues long. The DNA for the CDR3 is TGTGCCAGCAGCGTGGGAGTTTCAACTAATGAAAAACTGTTTTTT. Translated: CASSVGVSTNEKLFF.

The chain carries TRBV28 and TRBJ1-5; 10 nucleotides agree with TRBD1. Germline CDR1 and CDR2: MDHEN and SYDVKM. V lost 5 bases and J lost 5; bases outside the gene matches: 12. The CDR3 consists of 17 residues. This CDR3 reads CASSGFGTGASHQPQHF. CDR3 nucleotides: TGTGCCAGCAGTGGCTTCGGGACAGGGGCCAGCCATCAGCCCCAGCATTTT.

This clone was counted once. V gene TRBV19 combines with J gene TRBJ1-2; 10 nucleotides align to TRBD1. The CDR3 sequence is 15 residues long. Germline CDR1 and CDR2: LNHDA and SQIVND (reference sequence). Unmatched junction bases numbered 10, after V lost 7 bases and J lost 5 bases. CDR3 coding DNA: TGTGCCAGTACTCTGAGGGGACAGGGGTCATATGGCTACACCTTC. Translated: CASTLRGQGSYGYTF.